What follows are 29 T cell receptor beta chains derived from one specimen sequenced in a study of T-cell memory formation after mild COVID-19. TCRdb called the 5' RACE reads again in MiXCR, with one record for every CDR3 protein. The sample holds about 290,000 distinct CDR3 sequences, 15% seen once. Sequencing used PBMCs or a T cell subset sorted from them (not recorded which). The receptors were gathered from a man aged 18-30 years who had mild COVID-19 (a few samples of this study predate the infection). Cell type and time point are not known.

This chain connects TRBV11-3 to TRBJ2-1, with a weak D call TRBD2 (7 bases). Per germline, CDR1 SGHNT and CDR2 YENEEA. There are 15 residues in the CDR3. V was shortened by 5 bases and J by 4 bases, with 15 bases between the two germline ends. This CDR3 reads CASSQGGGGYNEQFF. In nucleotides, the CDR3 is TGTGCCAGCAGCCAGGGAGGGGGAGGTTACAATGAGCAGTTCTTC.

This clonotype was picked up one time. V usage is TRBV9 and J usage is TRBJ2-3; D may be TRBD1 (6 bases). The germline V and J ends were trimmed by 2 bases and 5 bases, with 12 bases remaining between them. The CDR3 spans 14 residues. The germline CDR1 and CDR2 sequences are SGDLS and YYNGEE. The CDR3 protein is CASSVMGAGDTQYF. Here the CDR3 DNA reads TGTGCCAGCAGCGTGATGGGGGCGGGAGATACGCAGTATTTT. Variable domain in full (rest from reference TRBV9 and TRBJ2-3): DSGVTQTPKHLITATGQRVTLRCSPRSGDLSVYWYQQSLDQGLQFLIQYYNGEERAKGNILERFSAQQFPDLHSELNLSSLELGDSALYFCASSVMGAGDTQYFGPGTRLTVL.

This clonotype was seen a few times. In nucleotides, the CDR3 is TGCGCCAGCAGCCAAGACGGACAGGGGGGAACTAATGAAAAACTGTTTTTT. Translating gives CASSQDGQGGTNEKLFF. The chain uses TRBV4-3 and TRBJ1-4; TRBD1 agrees at 10 bases. V shed 0 bases, J shed 1 base, and the junction held 2 bases outside the gene matches. The CDR3 loop spans 17 amino acids. Germline lookup yields CDR1 LGHNA and CDR2 YSLEER.

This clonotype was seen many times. Here the CDR3 reads CASSLDPGTSTDTQYF. The CDR3 DNA reads TGCGCCAGCAGCTTGGATCCGGGGACTAGCACAGATACGCAGTATTTT. V is TRBV5-1 and J is TRBJ2-3; D perhaps matches TRBD2 (6 bases). Germline V gives CDR1 SGHRS, CDR2 YFSETQ. V was pared by 0 bases and J by 0 bases, with 11 bases between. This CDR3 spans 16 amino acids. The full variable domain, rest sourced from reference TRBV5-1 and TRBJ2-3, is KAGVTQTPRYLIKTRGQQVTLSCSPISGHRSVSWYQQTPGQGLQFLFEYFSETQRNKGNFPGRFSGRQFSNSRSEMNVSTLELGDSALYLCASSLDPGTSTDTQYFGPGTRLTVL.

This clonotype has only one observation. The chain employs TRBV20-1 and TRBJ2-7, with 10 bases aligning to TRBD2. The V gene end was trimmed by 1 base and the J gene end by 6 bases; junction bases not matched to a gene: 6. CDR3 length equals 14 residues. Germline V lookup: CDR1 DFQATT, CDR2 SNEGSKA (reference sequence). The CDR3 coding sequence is TGCAGTGCTAGAGCCGGGACTAGCGTAGGCGAGCAGTACTTC. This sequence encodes CSARAGTSVGEQYF.

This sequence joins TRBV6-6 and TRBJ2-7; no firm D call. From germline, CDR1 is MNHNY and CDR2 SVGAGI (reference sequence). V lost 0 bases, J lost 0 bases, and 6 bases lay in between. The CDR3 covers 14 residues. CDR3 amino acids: CASSYSPSSYEQYV. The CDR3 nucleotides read TGTGCCAGCAGTTACTCGCCGAGCTCCTACGAGCAGTACGTC.

The DNA of the CDR3 is TGTGCCAGCAGCTTGGTTGGGACAGGGGGTAACACTGAAGCTTTCTTT. As protein: CASSLVGTGGNTEAFF. The chain joins TRBV5-4 to TRBJ1-1; 11 bases agree with TRBD1. The CDR3 is 16 amino acids. J gave up 2 bases and V 0 bases, and 3 bases lay outside the gene matches. Germline V gene lookup returns CDR1 SGHNT and CDR2 YYREEE (reference sequence).

DNA of the CDR3: TGTGCCAGCAGCCTTACGACAGGGGACCCAGATACGCAGTATTTT. This encodes CASSLTTGDPDTQYF. The rearrangement uses TRBV3-1 and TRBJ2-3; TRBD1 matches at 8 bases. Germline V gives CDR1 LGHDT, CDR2 YNNKEL (reference sequence). The CDR3 runs to 15 residues. Losses at the gene ends were 4 bases for V and 4 bases for J; bases not matched to a gene: 7.

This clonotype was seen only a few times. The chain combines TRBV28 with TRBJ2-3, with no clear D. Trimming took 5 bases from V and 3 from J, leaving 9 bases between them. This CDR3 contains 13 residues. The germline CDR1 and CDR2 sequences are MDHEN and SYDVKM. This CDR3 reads CASSQVQTDTQYF. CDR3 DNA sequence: TGTGCCAGCAGTCAAGTTCAGACAGATACGCAGTATTTT. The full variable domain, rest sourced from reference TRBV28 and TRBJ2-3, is DVKVTQSSRYLVKRTGEKVFLECVQDMDHENMFWYRQDPGLGLRLIYFSYDVKMKEKGDIPEGYSVSREKKERFSLILESASTNQTSMYLCASSQVQTDTQYFGPGTRLTVL.

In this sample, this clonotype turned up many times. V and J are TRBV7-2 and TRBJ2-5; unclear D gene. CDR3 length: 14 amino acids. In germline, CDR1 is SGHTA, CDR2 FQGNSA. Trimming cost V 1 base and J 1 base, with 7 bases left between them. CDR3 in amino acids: CASSLGGSQETQYF. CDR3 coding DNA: TGTGCCAGCAGCTTAGGAGGAAGCCAAGAGACCCAGTACTTC.

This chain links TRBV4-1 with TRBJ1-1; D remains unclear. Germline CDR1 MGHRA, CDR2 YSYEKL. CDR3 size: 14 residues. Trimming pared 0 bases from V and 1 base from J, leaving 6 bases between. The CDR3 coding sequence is TGCGCCAGCAGCCAAGATCACAGGAACACTGAAGCTTTCTTT. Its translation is CASSQDHRNTEAFF.

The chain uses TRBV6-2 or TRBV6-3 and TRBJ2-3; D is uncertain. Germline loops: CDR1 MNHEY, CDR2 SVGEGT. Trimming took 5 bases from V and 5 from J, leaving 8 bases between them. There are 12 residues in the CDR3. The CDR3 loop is CASSIVGDTQYF. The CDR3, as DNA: TGTGCCAGCAGTATAGTTGGAGATACGCAGTATTTT.

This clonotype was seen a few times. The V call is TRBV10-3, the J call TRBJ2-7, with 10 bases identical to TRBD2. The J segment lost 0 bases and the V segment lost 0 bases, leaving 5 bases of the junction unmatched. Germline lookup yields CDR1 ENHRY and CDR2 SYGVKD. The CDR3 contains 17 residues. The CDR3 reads CAISESLAGDHSYEQYF. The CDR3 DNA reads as TGTGCCATCAGTGAGTCGCTAGCGGGGGACCACTCCTACGAGCAGTACTTC.

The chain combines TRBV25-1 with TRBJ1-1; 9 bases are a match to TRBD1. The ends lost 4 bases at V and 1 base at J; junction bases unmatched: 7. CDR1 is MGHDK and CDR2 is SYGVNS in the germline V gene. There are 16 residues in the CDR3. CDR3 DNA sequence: TGTGCCAGCAGTGCGGGACAGGGTAAGGGGAACACTGAAGCTTTCTTT. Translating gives CASSAGQGKGNTEAFF.

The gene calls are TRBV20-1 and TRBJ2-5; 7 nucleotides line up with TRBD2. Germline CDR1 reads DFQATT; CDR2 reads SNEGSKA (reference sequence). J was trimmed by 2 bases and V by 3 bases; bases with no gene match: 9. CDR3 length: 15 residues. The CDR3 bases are TGCAGTGCTAGTCAGAGCGGGGCAGTACAAGAGACCCAGTACTTC. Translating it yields CSASQSGAVQETQYF.

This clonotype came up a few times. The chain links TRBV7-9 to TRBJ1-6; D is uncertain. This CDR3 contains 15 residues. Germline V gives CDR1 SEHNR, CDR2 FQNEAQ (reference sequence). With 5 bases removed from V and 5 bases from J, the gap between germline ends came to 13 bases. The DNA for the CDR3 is TGTGCCAGCAGCCTGGGGTCGCTGAATAATTCACCCCTCCACTTT. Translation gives CASSLGSLNNSPLHF.

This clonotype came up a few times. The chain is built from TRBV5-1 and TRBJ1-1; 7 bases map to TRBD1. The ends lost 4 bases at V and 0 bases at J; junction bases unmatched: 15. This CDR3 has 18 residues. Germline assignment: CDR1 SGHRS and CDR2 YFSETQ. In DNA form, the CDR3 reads TGCGCCAGCAGCGGGACAGCCTTCTTAGGTCAGATGAACACTGAAGCTTTCTTT. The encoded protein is CASSGTAFLGQMNTEAFF.

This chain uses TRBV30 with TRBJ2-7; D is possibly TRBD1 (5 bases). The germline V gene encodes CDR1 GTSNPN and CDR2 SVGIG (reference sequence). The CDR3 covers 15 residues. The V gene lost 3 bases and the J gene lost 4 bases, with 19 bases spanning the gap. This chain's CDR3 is CAWSGQTGLLYEQYF. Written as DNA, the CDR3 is TGTGCCTGGAGCGGGCAAACAGGTCTCCTGTACGAGCAGTACTTC.

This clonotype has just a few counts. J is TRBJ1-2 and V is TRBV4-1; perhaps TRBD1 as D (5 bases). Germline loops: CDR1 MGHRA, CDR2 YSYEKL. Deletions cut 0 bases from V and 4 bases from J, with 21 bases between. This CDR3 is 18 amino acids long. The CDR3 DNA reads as TGCGCCAGCAGCCAAGACGGGACTAAGGGGCGATATAGCTATGGCTACACCTTC. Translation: CASSQDGTKGRYSYGYTF.

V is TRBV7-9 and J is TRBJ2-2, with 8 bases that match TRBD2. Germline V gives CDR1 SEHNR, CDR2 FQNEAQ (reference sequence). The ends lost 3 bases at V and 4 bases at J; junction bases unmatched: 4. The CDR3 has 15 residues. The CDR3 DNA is TGTGCCAGCAGCTTGCGGGGGGCCGGCACCGGGGAGCTGTTTTTT. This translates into CASSLRGAGTGELFF.

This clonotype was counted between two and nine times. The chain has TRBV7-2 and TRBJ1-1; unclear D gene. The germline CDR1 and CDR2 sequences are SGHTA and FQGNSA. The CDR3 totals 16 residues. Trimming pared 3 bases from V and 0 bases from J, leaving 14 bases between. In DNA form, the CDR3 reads TGTGCCAGCAGCTTCTTTTCGTCCATCATGAACACTGAAGCTTTCTTT. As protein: CASSFFSSIMNTEAFF.

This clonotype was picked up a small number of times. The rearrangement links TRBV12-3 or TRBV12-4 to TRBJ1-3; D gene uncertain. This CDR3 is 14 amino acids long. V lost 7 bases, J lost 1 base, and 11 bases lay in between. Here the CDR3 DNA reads TGTGCCAGCACCATACGAGGGTCTGGAAACACCATATATTTT. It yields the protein CASTIRGSGNTIYF.

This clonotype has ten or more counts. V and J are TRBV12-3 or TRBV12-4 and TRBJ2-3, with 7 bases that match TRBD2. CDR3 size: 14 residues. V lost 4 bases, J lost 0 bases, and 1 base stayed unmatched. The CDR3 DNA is TGTGCCAGCAGTTCGGGGGGAAGCACAGATACGCAGTATTTT. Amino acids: CASSSGGSTDTQYF.

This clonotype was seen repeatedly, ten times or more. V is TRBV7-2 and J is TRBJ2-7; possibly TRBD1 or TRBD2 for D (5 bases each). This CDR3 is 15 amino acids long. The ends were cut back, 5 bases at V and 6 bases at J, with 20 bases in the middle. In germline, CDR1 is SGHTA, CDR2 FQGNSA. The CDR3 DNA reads TGTGCCAGCAGCCATGACCAGGGATGGGCGGGCGAGCAGTACTTC. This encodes CASSHDQGWAGEQYF.

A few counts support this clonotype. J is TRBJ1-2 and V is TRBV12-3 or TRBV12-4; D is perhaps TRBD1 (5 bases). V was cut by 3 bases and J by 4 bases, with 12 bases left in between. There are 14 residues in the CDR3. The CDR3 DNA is TGTGCCAGCAGTTTCGCCAGGGTGAGCTATGGCTACACCTTC. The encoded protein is CASSFARVSYGYTF.

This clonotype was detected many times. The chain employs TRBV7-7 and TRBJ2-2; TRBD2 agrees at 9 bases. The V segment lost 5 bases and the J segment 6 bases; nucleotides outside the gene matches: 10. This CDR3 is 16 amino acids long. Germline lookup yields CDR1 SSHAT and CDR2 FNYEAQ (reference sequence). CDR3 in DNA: TGTGCCAGCAGCGGGCGGGGGGGCACCGACGCCGGGGAGCTGTTTTTT. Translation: CASSGRGGTDAGELFF.

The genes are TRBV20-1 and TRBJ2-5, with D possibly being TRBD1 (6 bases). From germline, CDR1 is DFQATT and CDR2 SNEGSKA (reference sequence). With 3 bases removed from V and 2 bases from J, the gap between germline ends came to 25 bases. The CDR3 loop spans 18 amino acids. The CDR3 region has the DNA TGCAGTGCTAGCGTAGTATTGCTCGGCAGGGGCTTTCAAGAGACCCAGTACTTC. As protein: CSASVVLLGRGFQETQYF.

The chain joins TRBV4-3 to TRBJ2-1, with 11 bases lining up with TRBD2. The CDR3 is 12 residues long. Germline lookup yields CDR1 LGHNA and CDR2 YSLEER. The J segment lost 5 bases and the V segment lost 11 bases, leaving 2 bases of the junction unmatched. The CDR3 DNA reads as TGCGCCTCGACTAGCGGGAACAATGAGCAGTTCTTC. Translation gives CASTSGNNEQFF.

The CDR3 DNA is TGTGCCAGCAGCTTGGAGCCACCTTCCACCCATGAGCAGTTCTTC. This translates into CASSLEPPSTHEQFF. The chain joins TRBV5-5 to TRBJ2-1; D gene ambiguous. This CDR3 region has 15 residues. Germline values: CDR1 SGHKS, CDR2 YYEKEE (reference sequence). V lost 0 bases, J lost 8 bases, and 15 bases lay in between.